Presented here are 27 T cell receptor beta chains from one specimen sequenced in a study of radiotherapy plus CTLA-4 blockade in lung cancer. Here immunoSEQ multiplex PCR was the method, and the copy in TCRdb shows in-frame clones only, minus some. The table records around 45,000 clones, 73% of them present only once. The input for sequencing was peripheral blood, taken from a patient treated with radiotherapy plus ipilimumab. The receptors here all came from a human donor with non-small cell lung cancer who had a complete response to radiotherapy plus ipilimumab.

The CDR3 DNA sequence: TGTGCCAGCTCACCGTTTGGCAGCGGGAACCTCTACGAGCAGTACTTC. It codes for CASSPFGSGNLYEQYF. The rearrangement links TRBV18 to TRBJ2-7, with TRBD2 matching 7 bases. This CDR3 is 16 amino acids long. Germline loops: CDR1 KGHSH, CDR2 LQKENI. The ends lost 3 bases at V and 3 bases at J; junction bases unmatched: 11.

The genes are TRBV6-1 and TRBJ1-5, with D possibly matching TRBD1 (5 bases). The V gene's germline CDR1 is MNHNS and CDR2 SASEGT. The CDR3 contains 17 residues. V shed 4 bases and J shed 1 base, with 17 bases lying between them. The CDR3 loop reads CASSGAGTTTSNQPQHF. In DNA, the CDR3 is TGTGCCAGCAGTGGAGCCGGGACTACTACGAGCAATCAGCCCCAGCATTTT.

The V gene is TRBV27, the J gene TRBJ1-5, with TRBD1 matching 8 bases. In germline, CDR1 is MNHEY, CDR2 SMNVEV (reference sequence). The CDR3 has 15 amino acids. Germline trimming cut 5 bases from V and 6 bases from J; bases unmatched to any gene: 9. The CDR3 reads CASSPLAGGGQPQHF. In nucleotides, the CDR3 is TGTGCCAGCAGTCCCCTCGCAGGGGGCGGTCAGCCCCAGCATTTT.

V is TRBV12-5 and J is TRBJ1-2; 10 nucleotides align to TRBD1. The CDR3 runs 15 residues. V shed 6 bases and J 4 bases; nucleotides not matched to a gene: 8. Germline loops: CDR1 LGHNT, CDR2 FRNRAP. The CDR3 sequence: CASGPGRDRGYGYTF. For the CDR3, the DNA is TGTGCTAGTGGACCCGGTCGGGACAGGGGCTATGGCTACACCTTC. Drawing the rest from reference TRBV12-5 and TRBJ1-2, the complete variable domain is DARVTQTPRHKVTEMGQEVTMRCQPILGHNTVFWYRQTMMQGLELLAYFRNRAPLDDSGMPKDRFSAEMPDATLATLKIQPSEPRDSAVYFCASGPGRDRGYGYTFGSGTRLTVV.

The chain links TRBV5-1 to TRBJ2-5; 8 bases are shared with TRBD1. CDR3 length equals 14 residues. The J segment lost 3 bases and the V segment lost 3 bases, leaving 4 bases of the junction unmatched. Germline assignment: CDR1 SGHRS and CDR2 YFSETQ. The CDR3 reads CASSSGTGKETQYF. The CDR3 nucleotides read TGCGCCAGCAGCTCTGGGACAGGTAAAGAGACCCAGTACTTC. The variable domain in full, with the rest retrieved from reference TRBV5-1 and TRBJ2-5, is KAGVTQTPRYLIKTRGQQVTLSCSPISGHRSVSWYQQTPGQGLQFLFEYFSETQRNKGNFPGRFSGRQFSNSRSEMNVSTLELGDSALYLCASSSGTGKETQYFGPGTRLLVL.

This clone has a handful of counts. V usage is TRBV29-1 and J usage is TRBJ2-3; the match to TRBD2 covers 7 bases. The CDR3 covers 16 residues. The V segment lost 2 bases and the J segment 1 base; nucleotides outside the gene matches: 9. Germline lookup yields CDR1 SQVTM and CDR2 ANQGSEA. The CDR3 nucleotides are TGCAGCGTTGAAAGTTCGGGCCTAGCGGGCACAGATACGCAGTATTTT. It translates to CSVESSGLAGTDTQYF.

The table lists this clone with a few counts. In nucleotides, the CDR3 is TGTGCCAGCAGCACCCCGACTAGCCTAGATGAGCAGTTCTTC. Translated: CASSTPTSLDEQFF. V gene TRBV7-8 combines with J gene TRBJ2-1; TRBD2 aligns across 7 bases. Germline V CDR1 and CDR2: SGHVS, FQNEAQ. This CDR3 region has 14 residues. V was pared by 5 bases and J by 8 bases, with 9 bases of the junction left unmatched.

The chain carries TRBV18 and TRBJ1-3; TRBD1 is a possible D gene (6 bases). Germline V gene sequence: CDR1 KGHSH, CDR2 LQKENI. The CDR3 extends over 14 amino acids. V was pared by 6 bases and J by 2 bases, with 11 bases between. The CDR3 DNA reads TGTGCCAGCTCCCCCGACAGGACTGGAAACACCATATATTTT. Translating gives CASSPDRTGNTIYF.

This clone was seen a few times. This chain uses TRBV7-2 with TRBJ1-2; 12 bases fit TRBD1. V lost 6 bases and J lost 8; bases outside the gene matches: 19. Per germline, CDR1 SGHTA and CDR2 FQGNSA. The CDR3 has 18 residues. CDR3 region: CASSLSSGLGQGARGYTF. CDR3 nucleotide sequence: TGTGCCAGCAGTTTATCTTCCGGTTTGGGACAGGGGGCGCGAGGCTACACCTTC.

The V gene is TRBV6-6, the J gene TRBJ1-6; a possible D gene is TRBD1 (6 bases). The CDR3 sequence is 14 residues long. The germline V gene has CDR1 MNHNY and CDR2 SVGAGI (reference sequence). Trimming shortened V by 4 bases and J by 7 bases, and 11 bases separated the two germline ends. The CDR3 DNA reads TGTGCCAGCAGTTCGACAGGACTGAATTCACCCCTCCACTTT. Translating it yields CASSSTGLNSPLHF.

V gene TRBV7-6 combines with J gene TRBJ2-7, with TRBD2 matching 8 bases. Trimming removed 5 bases from V and 5 bases from J; junction bases left unmatched: 14. Germline lookup yields CDR1 SGHVS and CDR2 FNYEAQ. This CDR3 comprises 16 residues. The CDR3 DNA follows: TGTGCCAGCAGCCCCCCGGCCATAGCGGGGTTCAACGAGCAGTACTTC. This codes for CASSPPAIAGFNEQYF.

This clone was seen more than once but under ten times. This chain joins TRBV6-5 and TRBJ1-2; TRBD1 matches 7 bases. J gave up 2 bases and V 2 bases, and 5 bases lay outside the gene matches. The CDR3 is 15 residues long. The V gene's germline CDR1 is MNHEY and CDR2 SVGAGI. CDR3 coding DNA: TGTGCCAGCAGTTACGTGGTGACAGGGAACTATGGCTACACCTTC. This translates into CASSYVVTGNYGYTF.

V and J are TRBV30 and TRBJ1-2; D may be TRBD1 (5 bases). This CDR3 contains 14 residues. Germline V lookup: CDR1 GTSNPN, CDR2 SVGIG (reference sequence). V gave up 0 bases and J gave up 1 base, with 9 bases separating them. CDR3 protein: CAWSVQVLNYGYTF. CDR3 nucleotide sequence: TGTGCCTGGAGTGTACAGGTCCTTAACTATGGCTACACCTTC.

The count of this clone is one. V is TRBV2 and J is TRBJ2-2; tentatively, D is TRBD2 (7 bases). The CDR3 sequence is 16 residues long. Germline CDR1 reads SNHLY; CDR2 reads FYNNEI. Trimming cost V 7 bases and J 5 bases, with 20 bases left between them. The CDR3 sequence is CASIIGRAGATGELFF. The CDR3 region has the DNA TGTGCCAGCATTATCGGTAGGGCGGGGGCGACCGGGGAGCTGTTTTTT.

The V and J genes are TRBV27 and TRBJ2-7; 8 bases align to TRBD1. This CDR3 is 15 amino acids long. Germline assignment: CDR1 MNHEY and CDR2 SMNVEV (reference sequence). V shed 3 bases, J shed 2 bases, and the junction held 6 bases outside the gene matches. CDR3 loop: CASSFDRGHPYEQYF. The CDR3 nucleotides are TGTGCCAGCAGTTTTGACAGGGGCCATCCCTACGAGCAGTACTTC.

The chain recombines TRBV5-1 with TRBJ1-6; 9 nucleotides match TRBD1. Germline-derived CDR1 and CDR2 are SGHRS and YFSETQ. The CDR3 has 15 residues. The V gene end was trimmed by 0 bases and the J gene end by 9 bases; junction bases not matched to a gene: 4. CDR3 region: CASSLETGGFSPLHF. CDR3 DNA sequence: TGCGCCAGCAGCTTGGAAACAGGGGGCTTTTCACCCCTCCACTTT.

The CDR3 protein is CASSLPGGGTGELFF. DNA for the CDR3: TGTGCCAGCAGTTTACCGGGGGGTGGCACCGGGGAGCTGTTTTTT. The chain couples TRBV28 to TRBJ2-2; 7 bases agree with TRBD2. Per germline, CDR1 MDHEN and CDR2 SYDVKM. The CDR3 spans 15 residues. V gave up 2 bases and J gave up 4 bases; unmatched junction bases: 4.

The rearrangement links TRBV19 to TRBJ2-1, with 11 bases aligning to TRBD2. The CDR3 totals 20 residues. Losses at the gene ends were 4 bases for V and 0 bases for J; bases not matched to a gene: 14. Germline-derived CDR1 and CDR2 are LNHDA and SQIVND (reference sequence). CDR3 region: CASSSRSLAGAWSSYNEQFF. In nucleotides, the CDR3 is TGTGCCAGTAGTAGTCGATCACTAGCGGGGGCCTGGAGCTCCTACAATGAGCAGTTCTTC.

The gene calls are TRBV12-5 and TRBJ1-5; D is perhaps TRBD1 (6 bases). CDR1 and CDR2 from the germline V gene are LGHNT and FRNRAP. The CDR3 spans 13 residues. V was pared by 6 bases and J by 6 bases, with 12 bases between. The CDR3 reads CASGLQGTQPQHF. In DNA form, the CDR3 reads TGTGCTAGTGGATTACAGGGCACTCAGCCCCAGCATTTT.

This clone showed up just once. The V and J genes are TRBV7-7 and TRBJ1-4; D is undetermined. V shed 3 bases and J shed 8 bases, with 10 bases lying between them. This CDR3 spans 13 amino acids. Germline CDR1 SSHAT, CDR2 FNYEAQ (reference sequence). CDR3 sequence reads: CASSFSPTEKLFF. CDR3 coding DNA: TGTGCCAGCAGCTTCAGTCCAACCGAAAAACTGTTTTTT.

This chain links TRBV29-1 with TRBJ2-2; a weak D match, TRBD2 (5 bases). The CDR3 is 15 residues long. V lost 3 bases and J 0 bases, leaving 11 bases between the germline ends. From germline, CDR1 is SQVTM and CDR2 ANQGSEA. This chain's CDR3 is CSVDGLRANTGELFF. Here the CDR3 DNA reads TGCAGCGTTGATGGCTTGCGGGCGAACACCGGGGAGCTGTTTTTT.

The CDR3: CASSRYNSPLHF. The CDR3 DNA reads as TGTGCCAGCAGCCGCTATAATTCACCCCTCCACTTT. This chain uses TRBV27 with TRBJ1-6, with D unresolved. Germline V CDR1 and CDR2: MNHEY, SMNVEV (reference sequence). V lost 6 bases and J 3 bases, leaving 3 bases between the germline ends. This CDR3 comprises 12 residues.

The count of this clone is one. The chain combines TRBV5-1 with TRBJ2-5, with 8 bases that match TRBD1. This CDR3 spans 14 amino acids. Germline V CDR1 and CDR2: SGHRS, YFSETQ. V was pared by 0 bases and J by 5 bases, with 3 bases of the junction left unmatched. CDR3 region: CASSLGQGWETQYF. CDR3 nucleotides: TGCGCCAGCAGCTTGGGACAGGGGTGGGAGACCCAGTACTTC.

This clone was seen a handful of times. The CDR3 spells CASSFGTGYEQYF. In DNA form, the CDR3 reads TGCGCCAGCAGCTTCGGGACAGGCTACGAGCAGTACTTC. This chain uses TRBV5-1 with TRBJ2-7, with TRBD1 matching 8 bases. J lost 3 bases, V lost 2 bases, and 1 base had no gene match. Germline lookup yields CDR1 SGHRS and CDR2 YFSETQ. The CDR3 sequence is 13 residues long.

The chain recombines TRBV4-3 with TRBJ1-2; D uncertain. Germline values: CDR1 LGHNA, CDR2 YSLEER. Between the trimmed V and J ends, which lost 0 bases and 8 bases, there was a span of 7 bases. The CDR3 runs 12 residues. The CDR3 spells CASSQDRFGYTF. The CDR3 DNA is TGCGCCAGCAGCCAAGATCGGTTCGGCTACACCTTC.

This clone was seen a handful of times. This chain uses TRBV28 with TRBJ1-2, with 7 bases lining up with TRBD1. The CDR3 length is 13 residues. V lost 6 bases and J lost 2; bases outside the gene matches: 3. Per germline, CDR1 MDHEN and CDR2 SYDVKM. The CDR3 here is CASRPGQNYGYTF. CDR3 DNA sequence: TGTGCCAGCAGACCGGGACAGAACTATGGCTACACCTTC.

The chain joins TRBV28 to TRBJ1-5; 8 positions match TRBD1. This CDR3 has 18 amino acids. V gave up 3 bases and J gave up 2 bases; unmatched junction bases: 12. Germline V gene data show CDR1 as MDHEN and CDR2 as SYDVKM. The CDR3 loop is CASSLLGARTGRNQPQHF. The DNA of the CDR3 is TGTGCCAGCAGTTTGTTGGGTGCAAGGACAGGGCGCAATCAGCCCCAGCATTTT.